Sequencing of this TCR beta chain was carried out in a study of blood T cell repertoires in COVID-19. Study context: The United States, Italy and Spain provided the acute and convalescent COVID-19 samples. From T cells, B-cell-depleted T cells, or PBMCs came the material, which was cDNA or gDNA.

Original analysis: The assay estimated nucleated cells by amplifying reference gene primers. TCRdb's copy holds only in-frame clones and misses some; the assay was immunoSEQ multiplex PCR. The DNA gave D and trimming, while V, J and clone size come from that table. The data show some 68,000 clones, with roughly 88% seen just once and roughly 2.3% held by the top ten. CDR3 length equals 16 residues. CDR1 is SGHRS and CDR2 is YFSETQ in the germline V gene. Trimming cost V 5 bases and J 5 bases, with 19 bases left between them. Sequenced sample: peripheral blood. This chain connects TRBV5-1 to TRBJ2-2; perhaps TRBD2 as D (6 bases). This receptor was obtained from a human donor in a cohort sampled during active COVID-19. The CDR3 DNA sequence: TGCGCCAGCAGTCGTTGGGCGGGACTTTGGACCGGGGAGCTGTTTTTT. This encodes CASSRWAGLWTGELFF.